This T cell receptor (beta chain) is from a study of OX40 agonist ivuxolimab in advanced cancers. On the study more broadly: Hepatocellular carcinoma, melanoma, renal cell or head and neck cancer was diagnosed in the dose-escalation patients.

The CDR3 has 16 amino acids. The V end lost 2 bases, the J end lost 2 bases, and 14 bases lay between the germline ends. Germline V gene data show CDR1 as SGHTS and CDR2 as YDEGEE. Sequencing used immunoSEQ multiplex PCR; TCRdb keeps in-frame clones, though not all of them. The table includes about 98,000 clones, 80% to 90% detected once. The chain recombines TRBV5-8 with TRBJ1-3; TRBD1 might be the D (5 bases). The sample was CD4+ or CD8+ T cells sorted from blood, taken in a trial of the OX40 agonist ivuxolimab. The receptor comes from an adult with an advanced solid tumor such as melanoma, head and neck, liver or kidney cancer. CDR3 loop: CASSFQGESTGNTIYF. The DNA for the CDR3 is TGTGCCAGCAGCTTTCAGGGAGAATCGACTGGAAACACCATATATTTT.